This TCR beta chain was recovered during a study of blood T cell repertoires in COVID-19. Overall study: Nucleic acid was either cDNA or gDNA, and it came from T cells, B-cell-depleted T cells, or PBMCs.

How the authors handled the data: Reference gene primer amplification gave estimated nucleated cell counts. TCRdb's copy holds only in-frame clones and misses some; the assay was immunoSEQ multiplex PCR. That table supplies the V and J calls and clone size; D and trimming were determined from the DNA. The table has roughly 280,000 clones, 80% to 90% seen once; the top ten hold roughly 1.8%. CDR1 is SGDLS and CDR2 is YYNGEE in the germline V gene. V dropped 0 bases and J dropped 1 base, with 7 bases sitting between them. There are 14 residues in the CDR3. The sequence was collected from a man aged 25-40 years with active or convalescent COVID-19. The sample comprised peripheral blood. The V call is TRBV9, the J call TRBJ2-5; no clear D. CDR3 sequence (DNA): TGTGCCAGCAGCGTAGCTTCTAGCCAAGAGACCCAGTACTTC. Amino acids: CASSVASSQETQYF.